A single T cell receptor beta chain is shown here with its context. As yet, its antigen is unknown. The V gene end was trimmed by 2 bases and the J gene end by 4 bases; junction bases not matched to a gene: 7. Germline V lookup: CDR1 MNHEY, CDR2 SMNVEV (reference sequence). The CDR3 is made up of 17 amino acids. Measured with immunoSEQ multiplex PCR; TCRdb has only the in-frame clones, and not every one. The table includes about 97,000 clones, about nine tenths detected once. The data belong to a study of graft-versus-host responses after intestinal transplantation. For the study at large: Transplant types were multivisceral, liver-intestinal, or isolated intestinal. Anti-thymocyte globulin induction was given to all recipients, followed by tacrolimus and steroids for two to four years. Findings and limits, study-wide: Circulating GvH clone levels at their peak were associated with HvG declines (early post-transplant). Some patients had graft-donor T cell macrochimerism, and their allografts showed high graft-versus-host to host-versus-graft clonal ratios.

The specimen comprised unstimulated CD4+ T cells sorted from spleen or lymph node cells, sampled before transplant. This TCR came from a human donor who was the organ donor for an intestinal transplant. V gene TRBV27 combines with J gene TRBJ2-2; TRBD2 matches 10 bases. The CDR3 nucleotides read TGTGCCAGCAGTTTACCCATAGCGGGGGGCGTCACCGGGGAGCTGTTTTTT. Residues: CASSLPIAGGVTGELFF.